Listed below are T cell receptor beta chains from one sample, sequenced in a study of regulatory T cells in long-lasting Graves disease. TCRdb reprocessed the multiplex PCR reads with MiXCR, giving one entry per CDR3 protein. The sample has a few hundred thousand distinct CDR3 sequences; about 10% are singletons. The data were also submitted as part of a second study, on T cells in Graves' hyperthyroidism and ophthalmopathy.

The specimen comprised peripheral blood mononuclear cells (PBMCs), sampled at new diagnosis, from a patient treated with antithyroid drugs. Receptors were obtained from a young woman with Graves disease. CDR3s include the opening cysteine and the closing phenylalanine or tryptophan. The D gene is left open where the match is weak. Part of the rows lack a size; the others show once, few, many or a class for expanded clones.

CDR3aa: CASSFGEVSGEAFF; CDR3nt: TGTGCCAGCAGCTTTGGAGAAGTGAGCGGAGAAGCTTTCTTT; v_gene: TRBV7-3; j_gene: TRBJ1-1; d_gene: NA; len: 14; abundance: many
CDR3aa: CASSSRNNEQFF; CDR3nt: TGTGCCAGCAGCTCGCGAAACAATGAGCAGTTCTTC; v_gene: TRBV7-9; j_gene: TRBJ2-1; d_gene: NA; len: 12; abundance: NA
CDR3aa: CASSVPLSLLAGADEQYF; CDR3nt: TGTGCCAGCAGTGTCCCTCTAAGTTTGCTAGCGGGAGCAGACGAGCAGTACTTC; v_gene: TRBV28; j_gene: TRBJ2-7; d_gene: TRBD2; len: 18; abundance: many
CDR3aa: CASSSGGTGNTIYF; CDR3nt: TGTGCCAGCAGTTCAGGAGGGACTGGAAACACCATATATTTT; v_gene: TRBV12-3/TRBV12-4; j_gene: TRBJ1-3; d_gene: NA; len: 14; abundance: NA
CDR3aa: CAWSDRVESPLHF; CDR3nt: TGTGCCTGGAGTGACAGGGTCGAATCACCCCTCCACTTT; v_gene: TRBV30; j_gene: TRBJ1-6; d_gene: NA; len: 13; abundance: many
CDR3aa: CSASPGTGRNTEASF; CDR3nt: TGCAGTGCTTCGCCAGGGACAGGGCGAAACACTGAAGCTTCCTTT; v_gene: TRBV20-1; j_gene: TRBJ1-1; d_gene: TRBD1; len: 15; abundance: NA
CDR3aa: CSARVFSWGDGPGNEQFF; CDR3nt: TGCAGTGCTAGAGTTTTCTCCTGGGGCGACGGTCCGGGGAATGAGCAGTTCTTC; v_gene: TRBV20-1; j_gene: TRBJ2-1; d_gene: NA; len: 18; abundance: few
CDR3aa: CASSRVPGSYNEQFF; CDR3nt: TGTGCCAGCAGCCGCGTTCCTGGCTCCTACAATGAGCAGTTCTTC; v_gene: TRBV27; j_gene: TRBJ2-1; d_gene: NA; len: 15; abundance: many
CDR3aa: CASSPPPLAGGARELFF; CDR3nt: TGTGCCAGCAGTCCGCCCCCACTAGCGGGAGGGGCCCGGGAGCTGTTTTTT; v_gene: TRBV6-1; j_gene: TRBJ2-2; d_gene: TRBD2; len: 17; abundance: few
CDR3aa: CSATPGGAPRDTQYF; CDR3nt: TGCAGTGCTACCCCAGGGGGAGCCCCGCGAGATACGCAGTATTTT; v_gene: TRBV20-1; j_gene: TRBJ2-3; d_gene: TRBD1; len: 15; abundance: many
CDR3aa: CASSLTPLAGGGELFF; CDR3nt: TGTGCCAGCAGCTTAACGCCTTTGGCTGGGGGTGGGGAGCTGTTTTTT; v_gene: TRBV7-3; j_gene: TRBJ2-2; d_gene: NA; len: 16; abundance: NA
CDR3aa: CASSEGGRGQPQHF; CDR3nt: TGTGCCAGCAGTGAAGGGGGTAGGGGTCAGCCCCAGCATTTT; v_gene: TRBV2; j_gene: TRBJ1-5; d_gene: NA; len: 14; abundance: many
CDR3aa: CASMDRGRSRDGYTF; CDR3nt: TGTGCCAGCATGGACAGGGGGCGGTCGCGCGATGGCTACACCTTC; v_gene: TRBV27; j_gene: TRBJ1-2; d_gene: TRBD1; len: 15; abundance: many
CDR3aa: CASSGQGRSYNQPQHF; CDR3nt: TGTGCCAGCAGTGGGCAGGGCAGGTCGTACAATCAGCCCCAGCATTTT; v_gene: TRBV2; j_gene: TRBJ1-5; d_gene: NA; len: 16; abundance: many
CDR3aa: CASSLDPGGSYNEQFF; CDR3nt: TGTGCCAGCAGCTTAGATCCGGGAGGCTCCTACAATGAGCAGTTCTTC; v_gene: TRBV7-3; j_gene: TRBJ2-1; d_gene: TRBD2; len: 16; abundance: many
CDR3aa: CASSKLWGSGYTF; CDR3nt: TGTGCCAGCAGCAAATTGTGGGGGAGTGGCTACACCTTC; v_gene: TRBV11-3; j_gene: TRBJ1-2; d_gene: NA; len: 13; abundance: NA
CDR3aa: CTALRTTQFF; CDR3nt: TGCACCGCGTTGAGAACTACTCAGTTCTTC; v_gene: TRBV29-1; j_gene: TRBJ2-1; d_gene: NA; len: 10; abundance: once
CDR3aa: CASSPGLILYTQYF; CDR3nt: TGTGCCAGCAGCCCGGGTCTTATTCTATATACGCAGTATTTT; v_gene: TRBV7-2; j_gene: TRBJ2-3; d_gene: NA; len: 14; abundance: many
CDR3aa: CASSGASGGLTGELFF; CDR3nt: TGTGCCAGCAGTGGGGCTAGCGGGGGACTCACCGGGGAGCTGTTTTTT; v_gene: TRBV6-2/TRBV6-3; j_gene: TRBJ2-2; d_gene: TRBD2; len: 16; abundance: NA
CDR3aa: CASSRLGEHGYTF; CDR3nt: TGTGCCAGCAGCCGCTTAGGGGAGCATGGCTACACCTTC; v_gene: TRBV3-1; j_gene: TRBJ1-2; d_gene: NA; len: 13; abundance: many
CDR3aa: CATSRHNTGVYEQYF; CDR3nt: TGTGCCACCAGCAGGCATAATACAGGGGTATACGAGCAGTACTTC; v_gene: TRBV15; j_gene: TRBJ2-7; d_gene: TRBD1; len: 15; abundance: NA
CDR3aa: CASSQSNRDYTEAFF; CDR3nt: TGCGCCAGCAGCCAAAGTAACAGGGACTACACTGAAGCTTTCTTT; v_gene: TRBV4-3; j_gene: TRBJ1-1; d_gene: NA; len: 15; abundance: many
CDR3aa: CASSIGGANTEAFF; CDR3nt: TGTGCCAGTAGTATAGGGGGAGCGAACACTGAAGCTTTCTTT; v_gene: TRBV19; j_gene: TRBJ1-1; d_gene: NA; len: 14; abundance: many
CDR3aa: CASSPRPWRTGELFF; CDR3nt: TGTGCCAGCAGCCCGCGACCATGGCGGACCGGGGAGCTGTTTTTT; v_gene: TRBV7-3; j_gene: TRBJ2-2; d_gene: NA; len: 15; abundance: NA
CDR3aa: CASTTRQGPTDTQYF; CDR3nt: TGTGCCAGCACAACTCGACAGGGGCCAACAGATACGCAGTATTTT; v_gene: TRBV12-3/TRBV12-4; j_gene: TRBJ2-3; d_gene: TRBD1; len: 15; abundance: many
CDR3aa: CSATGAPRYGYTF; CDR3nt: TGCAGTGCGACAGGGGCGCCTCGCTATGGCTACACCTTC; v_gene: TRBV20-1; j_gene: TRBJ1-2; d_gene: TRBD1; len: 13; abundance: NA
CDR3aa: CASASRAGELFF; CDR3nt: TGTGCCAGCGCTAGTCGGGCCGGGGAGCTGTTTTTT; v_gene: TRBV6-4; j_gene: TRBJ2-2; d_gene: NA; len: 12; abundance: many
CDR3aa: CATKGSPSTDTQYF; CDR3nt: TGTGCCACCAAGGGTTCCCCCTCGACAGATACGCAGTATTTT; v_gene: TRBV15; j_gene: TRBJ2-3; d_gene: NA; len: 14; abundance: many
CDR3aa: CASSFGGARYEQYF; CDR3nt: TGTGCCAGCAGTTTCGGAGGGGCACGCTACGAGCAGTACTTC; v_gene: TRBV12-3/TRBV12-4; j_gene: TRBJ2-7; d_gene: NA; len: 14; abundance: many
CDR3aa: CASSQVLGGSGGGYGYTF; CDR3nt: TGCGCCAGCAGCCAAGTTTTGGGCGGTTCAGGGGGGGGCTATGGCTACACCTTC; v_gene: TRBV4-1; j_gene: TRBJ1-2; d_gene: TRBD1; len: 18; abundance: NA
CDR3aa: CASSLGWGSNQPQHF; CDR3nt: TGTGCCAGCAGCTTAGGATGGGGCAGCAATCAGCCCCAGCATTTT; v_gene: TRBV7-9; j_gene: TRBJ1-5; d_gene: NA; len: 15; abundance: few
CDR3aa: CSAAPRALYEQYF; CDR3nt: TGCAGTGCCGCCCCCCGGGCTCTCTACGAGCAGTACTTC; v_gene: TRBV20-1; j_gene: TRBJ2-7; d_gene: NA; len: 13; abundance: many
CDR3aa: CSARVNRYEQYF; CDR3nt: TGCAGTGCCAGGGTAAACCGCTACGAGCAGTACTTC; v_gene: TRBV20-1; j_gene: TRBJ2-7; d_gene: NA; len: 12; abundance: few
CDR3aa: CASSLFVGANTGELFF; CDR3nt: TGTGCCAGCAGCTTATTTGTAGGAGCGAACACCGGGGAGCTGTTTTTT; v_gene: TRBV7-8; j_gene: TRBJ2-2; d_gene: NA; len: 16; abundance: NA
CDR3aa: CASSFGTAWNTEAFF; CDR3nt: TGTGCCAGCAGTTTCGGGACAGCCTGGAACACTGAAGCTTTCTTT; v_gene: TRBV12-3/TRBV12-4; j_gene: TRBJ1-1; d_gene: TRBD1; len: 15; abundance: NA